This T cell receptor beta chain was identified in a study of T cell repertoires in cytomegalovirus infection. Ten or more counts support this clonotype. Germline V CDR1 and CDR2: MNHEY, SVGAGI. V shed 0 bases and J shed 10 bases, with 13 bases lying between them. The CDR3 contains 15 residues. A single record per CDR3 protein comes from TCRdb applying MiXCR to the reads. In the table there are around 450,000 distinct CDR3 sequences, 10% to 12% of which are singletons. Sequenced sample: PBMCs. The origin of this receptor is a human donor in good health (CMV status not recorded). Some clones in this sample may be carry-over from other donors' samples. This rearrangement joins TRBV6-5 to TRBJ1-6; D gene uncertain. DNA for the CDR3: TGTGCCAGCAGTTACTCGACGGCGGTGGACTCACCCCTCCACTTT. Its translation is CASSYSTAVDSPLHF.